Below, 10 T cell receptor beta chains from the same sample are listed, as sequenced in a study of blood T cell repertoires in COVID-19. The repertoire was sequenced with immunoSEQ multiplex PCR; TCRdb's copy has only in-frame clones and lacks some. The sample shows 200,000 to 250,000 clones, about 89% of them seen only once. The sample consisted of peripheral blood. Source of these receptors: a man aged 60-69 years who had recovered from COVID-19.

The CDR3 spells CASSVGATNEKLFF. CDR3 coding DNA: TGCGCCAGCAGCGTAGGGGCAACTAATGAAAAACTGTTTTTT. The chain employs TRBV5-1 and TRBJ1-4, with TRBD1 as a possible D gene (5 bases). The germline V and J ends were trimmed by 4 bases and 0 bases, with 7 bases remaining between them. The CDR3 sequence is 14 residues long. Germline lookup yields CDR1 SGHRS and CDR2 YFSETQ.

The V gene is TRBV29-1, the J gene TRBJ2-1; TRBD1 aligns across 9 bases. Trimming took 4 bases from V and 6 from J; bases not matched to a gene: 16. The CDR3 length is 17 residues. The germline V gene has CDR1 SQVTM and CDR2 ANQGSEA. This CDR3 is CSVASGRNRGRGNEQFF. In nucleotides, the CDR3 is TGCAGCGTTGCCTCCGGCCGGAACAGGGGGCGGGGCAATGAGCAGTTCTTC.

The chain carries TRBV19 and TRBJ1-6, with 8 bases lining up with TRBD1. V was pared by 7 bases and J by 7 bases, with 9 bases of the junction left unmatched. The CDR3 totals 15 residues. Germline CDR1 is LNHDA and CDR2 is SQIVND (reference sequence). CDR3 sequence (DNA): TGTGCCAGTACCCCCCGGGACAGGAGGAATTCACCCCTCCACTTT. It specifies CASTPRDRRNSPLHF.

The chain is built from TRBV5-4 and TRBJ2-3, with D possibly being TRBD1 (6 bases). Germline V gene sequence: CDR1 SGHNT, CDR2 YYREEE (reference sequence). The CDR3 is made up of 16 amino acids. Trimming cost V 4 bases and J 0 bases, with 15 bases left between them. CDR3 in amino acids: CASSQLDRTSTDTQYF. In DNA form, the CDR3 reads TGTGCCAGCAGCCAACTTGACAGGACTAGCACAGATACGCAGTATTTT.

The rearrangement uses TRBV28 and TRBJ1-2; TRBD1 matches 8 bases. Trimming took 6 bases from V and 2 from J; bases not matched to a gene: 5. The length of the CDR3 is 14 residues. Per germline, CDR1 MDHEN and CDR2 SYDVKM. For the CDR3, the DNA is TGTGCCAGCAGGAGGGGACAGGCAAACTATGGCTACACCTTC. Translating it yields CASRRGQANYGYTF.

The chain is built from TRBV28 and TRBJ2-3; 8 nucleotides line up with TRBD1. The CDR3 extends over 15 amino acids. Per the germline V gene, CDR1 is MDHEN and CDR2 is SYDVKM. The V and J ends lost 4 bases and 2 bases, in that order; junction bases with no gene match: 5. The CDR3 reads CASSSLTGDTDTQYF. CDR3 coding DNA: TGTGCCAGCAGTTCACTGACAGGGGACACAGATACGCAGTATTTT.

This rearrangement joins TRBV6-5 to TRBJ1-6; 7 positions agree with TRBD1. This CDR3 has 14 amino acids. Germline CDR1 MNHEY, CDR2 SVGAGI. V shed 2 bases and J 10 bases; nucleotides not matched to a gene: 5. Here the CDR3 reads CASSYTGVTSPLHF. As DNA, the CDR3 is TGTGCCAGCAGTTACACAGGGGTTACCTCACCCCTCCACTTT.

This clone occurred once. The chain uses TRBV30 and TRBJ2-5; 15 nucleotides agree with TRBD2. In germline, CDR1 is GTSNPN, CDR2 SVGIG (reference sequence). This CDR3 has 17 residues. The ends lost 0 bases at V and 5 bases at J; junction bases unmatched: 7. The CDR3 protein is CAWSVRTSGRARETQYF. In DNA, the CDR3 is TGTGCCTGGAGTGTACGGACTAGCGGGAGGGCTCGGGAGACCCAGTACTTC.

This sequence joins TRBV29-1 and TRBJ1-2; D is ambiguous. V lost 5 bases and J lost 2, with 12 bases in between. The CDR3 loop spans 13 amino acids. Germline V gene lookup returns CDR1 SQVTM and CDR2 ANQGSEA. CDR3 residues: CSVILGQNYGYTF. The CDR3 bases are TGCAGCGTTATTCTTGGCCAGAACTATGGCTACACCTTC.

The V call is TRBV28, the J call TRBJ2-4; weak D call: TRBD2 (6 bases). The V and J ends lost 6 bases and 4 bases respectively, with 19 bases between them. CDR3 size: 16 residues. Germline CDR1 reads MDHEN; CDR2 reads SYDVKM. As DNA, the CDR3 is TGTGCCAGCAGCCCGGCGGGGTCCGTAGCTAAAAACATTCAGTACTTC. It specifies CASSPAGSVAKNIQYF.